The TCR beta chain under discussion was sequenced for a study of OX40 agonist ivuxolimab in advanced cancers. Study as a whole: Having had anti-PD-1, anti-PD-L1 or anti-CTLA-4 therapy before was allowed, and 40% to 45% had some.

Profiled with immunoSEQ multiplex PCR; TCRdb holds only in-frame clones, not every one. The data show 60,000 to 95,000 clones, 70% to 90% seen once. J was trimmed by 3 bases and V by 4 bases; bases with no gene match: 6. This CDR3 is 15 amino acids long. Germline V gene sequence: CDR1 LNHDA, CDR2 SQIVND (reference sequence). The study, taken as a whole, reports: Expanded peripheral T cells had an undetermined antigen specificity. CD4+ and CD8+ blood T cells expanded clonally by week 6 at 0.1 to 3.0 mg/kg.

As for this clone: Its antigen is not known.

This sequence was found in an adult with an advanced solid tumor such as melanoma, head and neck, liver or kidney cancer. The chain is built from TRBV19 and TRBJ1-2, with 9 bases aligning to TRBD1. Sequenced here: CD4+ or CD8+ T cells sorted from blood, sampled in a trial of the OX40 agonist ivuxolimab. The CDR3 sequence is CASSKSQGADYGYTF. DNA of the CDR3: TGTGCCAGTAGTAAGTCACAGGGGGCGGACTATGGCTACACCTTC.